This T cell receptor beta chain derives from a study of read filtering for tumor transcriptome and immune sequencing. Study as a whole: Among patients, 17 to 20 were male and more than 12 female, aged roughly 40 to 90 (mean around 66). R-ISS stage counts were 8 or 9 for I, roughly 16 for II, 7 for III. TCR-mapped reads were about 3.5 to 11 million with IR-seq versus roughly 85 to 1,400 with RNA-seq.

Sampling of bone marrow took place during active disease in every patient. This clonotype was observed at least ten times. From approximately 430 ng of RNA, a library with molecular barcoded alpha/delta and beta/gamma adaptors was made. From the reads, TCRdb called clonotypes with MiXCR, one entry per CDR3 protein. The profile covers tens of thousands of distinct CDR3 sequences, with roughly 19% appearing a single time and approximately 18% taken by the ten largest. The sequenced sample was a population of CD138-negative cells sorted from bone marrow. The TCR sequence derives from a donor at least 40 years old with multiple myeloma.

This CDR3 reads CASSQRRDRLSSYEQYF. The CDR3 DNA reads TGCGCCAGCAGCCAGCGCCGGGACAGACTGAGCTCCTACGAGCAGTACTTC. The chain joins TRBV4-1 to TRBJ2-7; 7 bases map to TRBD1. CDR1 and CDR2 from the germline V gene are MGHRA and YSYEKL. Trimming at V came to 3 bases and at J to 0 bases, leaving 11 bases not matched to a gene. The CDR3 extends over 17 amino acids.